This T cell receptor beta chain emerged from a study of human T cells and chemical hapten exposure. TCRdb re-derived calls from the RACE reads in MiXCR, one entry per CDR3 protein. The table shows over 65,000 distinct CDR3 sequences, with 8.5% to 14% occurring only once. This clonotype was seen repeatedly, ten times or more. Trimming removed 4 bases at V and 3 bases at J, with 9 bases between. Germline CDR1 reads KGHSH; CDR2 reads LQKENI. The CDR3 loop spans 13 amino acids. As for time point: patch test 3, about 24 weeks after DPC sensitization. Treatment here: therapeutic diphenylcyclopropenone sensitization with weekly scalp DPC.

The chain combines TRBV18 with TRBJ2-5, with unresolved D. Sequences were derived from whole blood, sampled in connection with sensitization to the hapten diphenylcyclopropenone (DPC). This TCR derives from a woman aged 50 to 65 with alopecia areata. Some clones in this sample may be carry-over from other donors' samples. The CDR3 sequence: CASSLGRKETQYF. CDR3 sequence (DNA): TGTGCCAGCTCACTTGGACGGAAAGAGACCCAGTACTTC. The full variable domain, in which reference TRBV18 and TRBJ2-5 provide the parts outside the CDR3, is NAGVMQNPRHLVRRRGQEARLRCSPMKGHSHVYWYRQLPEEGLKFMVYLQKENIIDESGMPKERFSAEFPKEGPSILRIQQVVRGDSAAYFCASSLGRKETQYFGPGTRLLVL.